This is a list of T cell receptor beta chains from one sample in a study of blood T cell repertoires in COVID-19. The assay was immunoSEQ multiplex PCR, and TCRdb's table has in-frame clones only and misses some. There are around 68,000 clones in the sample; 65% to 90% occur only once, and approximately 16% lies in the top ten. The source material was peripheral blood. These receptors all stem from an older man with active COVID-19. Both conserved end residues are part of each CDR3. Each record gives: D gene, J gene, V gene, clone size, CDR3 DNA, CDR3 protein. A D gene is named only where the DNA matches it firmly. Not all rows give a size; the values are once, few, many and, for expanded clones, a class.

d_gene: TRBD1
j_gene: TRBJ1-2
v_gene: TRBV6-5
abundance: NA
CDR3nt: TGTGCCAGCAGTTACGGACAGGATTATGGCTACACCTTC
CDR3aa: CASSYGQDYGYTF

d_gene: TRBD1
j_gene: TRBJ1-5
v_gene: TRBV18
abundance: few
CDR3nt: TGTGCCAGCTCACCACAGACAGGGGGCTCCGGGGAGCCCCAGCATTTT
CDR3aa: CASSPQTGGSGEPQHF

d_gene: TRBD1
j_gene: TRBJ2-2
v_gene: TRBV6-5
abundance: NA
CDR3nt: TGTGCCAGCACCAGTGGACAGGGGAACACCGGGGAGCTGTTTTTT
CDR3aa: CASTSGQGNTGELFF

d_gene: NA
j_gene: TRBJ2-7
v_gene: TRBV15
abundance: NA
CDR3nt: TGTGCCACCAGCAGAGGGACACAGACCTACGAGCAGTACTTC
CDR3aa: CATSRGTQTYEQYF

d_gene: NA
j_gene: TRBJ2-4
v_gene: TRBV19
abundance: NA
CDR3nt: TGTGCCAGTAGTATAGAAGCCCAGGGAAGAGCCAAAAACATTCAGTACTTC
CDR3aa: CASSIEAQGRAKNIQYF

d_gene: NA
j_gene: TRBJ1-2
v_gene: TRBV7-6
abundance: few
CDR3nt: TGTGCCAGCAGCTTAGGAGGACAAGACTACTATGGCTACACCTTC
CDR3aa: CASSLGGQDYYGYTF

d_gene: TRBD2
j_gene: TRBJ2-7
v_gene: TRBV28
abundance: NA
CDR3nt: TGTGCCAGCCGGGGACTAGCGGGAGGTTACTACGAGCAGTACTTC
CDR3aa: CASRGLAGGYYEQYF

d_gene: TRBD1
j_gene: TRBJ2-7
v_gene: TRBV4-1
abundance: NA
CDR3nt: TGCGCCAGCAGCCAAGATCCCGCAGGGGGTTCGCGTGAGCAGTACTTC
CDR3aa: CASSQDPAGGSREQYF

d_gene: NA
j_gene: TRBJ2-1
v_gene: TRBV21-1
abundance: NA
CDR3nt: TGTGCCAGCAGCAAAGTCCGGGACAGTCCGGGATTAAGCTCCTACAATGAGCAGTTCTTC
CDR3aa: CASSKVRDSPGLSSYNEQFF

d_gene: TRBD2
j_gene: TRBJ2-5
v_gene: TRBV28
abundance: NA
CDR3nt: TGTGCCAGCAGTCCTCGACTAGCGGGAGGATGGGAGACCCAGTACTTC
CDR3aa: CASSPRLAGGWETQYF

d_gene: NA
j_gene: TRBJ2-6
v_gene: TRBV4-3
abundance: NA
CDR3nt: TGCGCCAGCAGCCAAGAATCGGGGACTGGGGCCAACGTCCTGACTTTC
CDR3aa: CASSQESGTGANVLTF

d_gene: NA
j_gene: TRBJ1-1
v_gene: TRBV7-9
abundance: NA
CDR3nt: TGTGCCAGCAGCTTGTCAGGGGCGAGCGCTGAAGCTTTCTTT
CDR3aa: CASSLSGASAEAFF